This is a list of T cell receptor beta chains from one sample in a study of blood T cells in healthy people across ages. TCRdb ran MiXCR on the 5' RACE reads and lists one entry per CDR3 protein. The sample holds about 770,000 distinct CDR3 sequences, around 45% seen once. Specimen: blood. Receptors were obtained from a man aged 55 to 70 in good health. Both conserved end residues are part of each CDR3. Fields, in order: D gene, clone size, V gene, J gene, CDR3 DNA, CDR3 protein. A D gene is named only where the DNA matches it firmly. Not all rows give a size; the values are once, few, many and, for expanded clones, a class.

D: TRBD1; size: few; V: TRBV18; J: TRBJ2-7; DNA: TGTGCCAGCTCCATGGACAGGCGTCCGTACGAGCAGTACTTC; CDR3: CASSMDRRPYEQYF
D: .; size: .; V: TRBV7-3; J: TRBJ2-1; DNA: TGTGCCAGCAGCCTATACCAAACAGAGTCCTACAATGAGCAGTTCTTC; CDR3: CASSLYQTESYNEQFF
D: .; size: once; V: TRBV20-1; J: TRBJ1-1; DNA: TGCAGTGCTAGGAAGACAGACACGAACACTGAAGCTTTCTTT; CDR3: CSARKTDTNTEAFF
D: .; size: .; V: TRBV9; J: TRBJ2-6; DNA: TGTGCCAGCAGCTTCCGGGAAAGCTCTGGGGCCAACGTCCTGACTTTC; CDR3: CASSFRESSGANVLTF
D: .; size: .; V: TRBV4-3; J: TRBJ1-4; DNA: TGCGCCAGCAGCCTCAGGGTGGGATCCGAAAAACTGTTTTTT; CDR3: CASSLRVGSEKLFF
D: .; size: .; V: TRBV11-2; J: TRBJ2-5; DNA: TGTGCCAGCGGCTTAGGGCGGAGAGAGACCCAGTACTTC; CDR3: CASGLGRRETQYF
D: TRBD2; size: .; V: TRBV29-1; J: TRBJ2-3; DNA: TGCAGCGTCCATTCGGGCGGGAGGGCCGAAGATACGCAGTATTTT; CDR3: CSVHSGGRAEDTQYF
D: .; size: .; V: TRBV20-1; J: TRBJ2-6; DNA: TGCAGCGCAGGGGCTTATGGGGCCAACGTCCTGACTTTC; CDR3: CSAGAYGANVLTF
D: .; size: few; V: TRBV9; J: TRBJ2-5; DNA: TGTGCCAGCAGCATCGGGATGGGGCAAGAGACCCAGTACTTC; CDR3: CASSIGMGQETQYF
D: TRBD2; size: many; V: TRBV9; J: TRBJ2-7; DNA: TGTGCCAGCAGCGCCGGGACTAGCGGGGGTGCCGAGCAGTACTTC; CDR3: CASSAGTSGGAEQYF
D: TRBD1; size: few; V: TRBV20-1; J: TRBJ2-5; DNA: TGCAGTGCTAGAAACTTCGGGACAGGGGGTGAGACCCAGTACTTC; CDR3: CSARNFGTGGETQYF
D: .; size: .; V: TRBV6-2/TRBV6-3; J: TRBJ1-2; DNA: TGTGCCAGCAGTTACCAGGGACTAGATGGCTACACCTTC; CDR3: CASSYQGLDGYTF
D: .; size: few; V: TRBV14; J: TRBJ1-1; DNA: TGTGCCAGCAGCCGCCAGGGATCCGGCACTGAAGCTTTCTTT; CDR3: CASSRQGSGTEAFF
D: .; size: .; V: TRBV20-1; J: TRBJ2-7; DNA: TGCAGTGCTAGAGATCTGTCCTCCTACGAGCAGTACTTC; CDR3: CSARDLSSYEQYF
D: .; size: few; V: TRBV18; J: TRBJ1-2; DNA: TGTGCCAGCTCACCGACTACCGACATTTTCTCTAACTATGGCTACACCTTC; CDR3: CASSPTTDIFSNYGYTF
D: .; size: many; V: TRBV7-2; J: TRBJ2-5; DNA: TGTGCCAGCAGCTTATCCCCGGGAGAGACCCAGTACTTC; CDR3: CASSLSPGETQYF